The 15 T cell receptor beta chains given below trace back to one sample, sequenced in a study of blood T cell repertoires in COVID-19. Generated by immunoSEQ multiplex PCR, the TCRdb table keeps only in-frame clones and is missing some. The sample includes under 70,000 clones, roughly 88% of them seen just once. The specimen sequenced was peripheral blood. The receptors originated from a woman aged 60 to 75 with COVID-19, enrolled during active disease.

The V gene is TRBV28, the J gene TRBJ1-1; D uncertain. The germline V gene encodes CDR1 MDHEN and CDR2 SYDVKM. V dropped 5 bases and J dropped 3 bases, with 10 bases sitting between them. This CDR3 has 13 amino acids. The CDR3 region has the DNA TGTGCCAGCAGTGTGGGCCCCTACACTGAAGCTTTCTTT. Translating it yields CASSVGPYTEAFF.

J is TRBJ1-2 and V is TRBV6-5, with D unresolved. This CDR3 comprises 13 residues. Deletions cut 7 bases from V and 0 bases from J, with 9 bases between. CDR1 MNHEY and CDR2 SVGAGI come from the germline V gene. The CDR3 region has the DNA TGTGCCAGCACCTTATCAGCTAACTATGGCTACACCTTC. It yields the protein CASTLSANYGYTF.

This rearrangement joins TRBV20-1 to TRBJ2-7; 8 nucleotides line up with TRBD1. The CDR3 loop spans 13 amino acids. V was clipped by 3 bases and J by 4 bases; unmatched bases: 5. Germline V gives CDR1 DFQATT, CDR2 SNEGSKA (reference sequence). The CDR3 here is CSASHRGTYEQYF. CDR3 nucleotide sequence: TGCAGTGCTAGTCACAGGGGGACGTACGAGCAGTACTTC.

The chain combines TRBV7-9 with TRBJ2-7; D ambiguous. Per germline, CDR1 SEHNR and CDR2 FQNEAQ (reference sequence). The CDR3 totals 15 residues. The germline V and J ends were trimmed by 3 bases and 0 bases, with 12 bases remaining between them. CDR3 region: CASSLSQALSYEQYF. Written as DNA, the CDR3 is TGTGCCAGCAGCTTGAGCCAGGCCCTCTCCTACGAGCAGTACTTC.

This rearrangement joins TRBV30 to TRBJ1-5, with D perhaps TRBD1 (6 bases). Trimming removed 5 bases at V and 8 bases at J, with 13 bases between. This CDR3 comprises 12 residues. Germline CDR1 GTSNPN, CDR2 SVGIG (reference sequence). The CDR3 DNA reads as TGTGCCTGGCTTGGGGGCGCGGAGCCCCAGCATTTT. Amino acid sequence: CAWLGGAEPQHF. Filled out from reference TRBV30 and TRBJ1-5, the complete variable domain reads SQTIHQWPATLVQPVGSPLSLECTVEGTSNPNLYWYRQAAGRGLQLLFYSVGIGQISSEVPQNLSASRPQDRQFILSSKKLLLSDSGFYLCAWLGGAEPQHFGDGTRLSIL.

This clone was observed a few times. The rearrangement joins TRBV16 to TRBJ1-1, with D perhaps TRBD1 (5 bases). The germline V gene has CDR1 KGHSY and CDR2 FQNENV. Trimming pared 2 bases from V and 5 bases from J, leaving 15 bases between. The CDR3 runs 15 residues. CDR3 loop: CASSQAGRRGTEAFF. In DNA form, the CDR3 reads TGTGCCAGCAGCCAAGCGGGCAGGAGGGGTACTGAAGCTTTCTTT.

V and J are TRBV16 and TRBJ1-3; D is uncertain. V was shortened by 2 bases and J by 3 bases, with 5 bases between the two germline ends. From germline, CDR1 is KGHSY and CDR2 FQNENV. The CDR3 is made up of 13 amino acids. The CDR3 region is CASSQGGGNTIYF. The CDR3 DNA follows: TGTGCCAGCAGCCAAGGCGGTGGAAACACCATATATTTT.

The V call is TRBV18, the J call TRBJ2-1; TRBD2 matches at 7 bases. This CDR3 contains 12 residues. After removal of 0 bases from V and 10 bases from J, the junction contained 0 bases not matched to a gene. CDR1 KGHSH and CDR2 LQKENI come from the germline V gene. This CDR3 is CASSPPLAEQFF. CDR3 nucleotide sequence: TGTGCCAGCTCACCACCACTAGCGGAGCAGTTCTTC. Looking up the rest from reference TRBV18 and TRBJ2-1 gives the full variable domain: NAGVMQNPRHLVRRRGQEARLRCSPMKGHSHVYWYRQLPEEGLKFMVYLQKENIIDESGMPKERFSAEFPKEGPSILRIQQVVRGDSAAYFCASSPPLAEQFFGPGTRLTVL.

This clone was detected only once. The chain combines TRBV7-9 with TRBJ1-2; D not certain. The germline V gene has CDR1 SEHNR and CDR2 FQNEAQ (reference sequence). Trimming shortened V by 5 bases and J by 8 bases, and 15 bases separated the two germline ends. This CDR3 has 13 amino acids. CDR3 DNA: TGTGCCAGCAGCACTGGAGGGCCACAAGGCTACACCTTC. It yields the protein CASSTGGPQGYTF.

V gene TRBV6-5 combines with J gene TRBJ1-3; TRBD1 is a possible D gene (6 bases). Germline V gene data show CDR1 as MNHEY and CDR2 as SVGAGI. This CDR3 has 16 residues. V lost 4 bases and J lost 0, with 13 bases in between. As DNA, the CDR3 is TGTGCCAGCAGTTCCCCGGGGGGGGCCTCTGGAAACACCATATATTTT. It is translated as CASSSPGGASGNTIYF.

The rearrangement links TRBV4-1 to TRBJ1-5; possibly TRBD1 for D (6 bases). V was pared by 3 bases and J by 5 bases, with 14 bases between. This CDR3 is built from 15 residues. Germline V CDR1 and CDR2: MGHRA, YSYEKL. As DNA, the CDR3 is TGCGCCAGCAGCCATTTACAGGGTGGGGATCAGCCCCAGCATTTT. Translating it yields CASSHLQGGDQPQHF.

The V call is TRBV6-2 or TRBV6-3, the J call TRBJ2-4; D might be TRBD2 (5 bases). The CDR3 is 15 amino acids. Trimming took off 5 bases at V and 1 base at J, with 12 bases between the two ends. The germline CDR1 and CDR2 sequences are MNHEY and SVGEGT. CDR3 sequence reads: CASSTPTRAKNIQYF. The CDR3 bases are TGTGCCAGCAGTACCCCTACTAGGGCCAAAAACATTCAGTACTTC.

V and J are TRBV11-3 and TRBJ1-2, with a possible D match to TRBD1 (5 bases). The CDR3 has 15 amino acids. Germline values: CDR1 SGHNT, CDR2 YENEEA. Trimming removed 5 bases from V and 1 base from J, with 14 bases in between. The CDR3 nucleotides read TGTGCCAGCAGCCCACAGGAAGGCAATAACTATGGCTACACCTTC. Its protein is CASSPQEGNNYGYTF.

The rearrangement uses TRBV4-3 and TRBJ2-2; TRBD2 matches 11 bases. Germline V gene sequence: CDR1 LGHNA, CDR2 YSLEER. V was pared by 1 base and J by 5 bases, with 6 bases of the junction left unmatched. There are 17 residues in the CDR3. Here the CDR3 DNA reads TGCGCCAGCAGCCAAGGACTAGCGGGGACGAGGACCGGGGAGCTGTTTTTT. It translates to CASSQGLAGTRTGELFF.

The chain recombines TRBV6-2 or TRBV6-3 with TRBJ1-1, with D perhaps matching TRBD1 (6 bases). V was pared by 1 base and J by 5 bases, with 20 bases between. The CDR3 length is 17 residues. Looked up from germline, CDR1 is MNHEY and CDR2 is SVGEGT. The CDR3 sequence is CASSYLADPGERTEAFF. The CDR3, as DNA: TGTGCCAGCAGTTACTTAGCCGACCCAGGGGAGAGAACTGAAGCTTTCTTT.